Given below is one TCR beta chain in context. Its antigen is not identified. This CDR3 is built from 15 residues. Germline V gene data show CDR1 as MNHEY and CDR2 as SVGAGI. Researchers reported sorting every CD8+ T cell subset in triplicate, 250,000 to 350,000 cells per sort. Libraries of TRB cDNA were made by 5' RACE and carried UMIs. Reanalyzing the 5' RACE reads, TCRdb keeps one entry per CDR3 protein, without DNA. The data include about 81,000 distinct CDR3 sequences; the top ten clones carry more than 1.5%. The record originates from a study of CXCR3-negative and CXCR3-positive naive CD8 T cells. Study results and caveats: Cryopreserved cells showed partially decreased CXCR3 expression, and most assays used fresh PBMCs. Diversity was high in both naive subsets and much lower in memory cells. CXCR3-expressing naive cells carried TRB CDR3s more hydrophobic than those of CXCR3-negative naive cells.

This chain joins TRBV6-5 and TRBJ2-3; there is no DNA to check the TCRdb D call of TRBD2. The receptor comes from a human donor in good health. Some clones in this sample may be carry-over from other donors' samples. The material sequenced was naive CXCR3- CD8+ T cells from blood. The subset is: CD45RO-CCR7+CD27+CD95- naive CD8+ T cells lacking CXCR3 (TNR3-). CDR3: CASRTGLGVVDTQYF.